This TCR beta chain was sequenced in a study of blood T cell repertoires in COVID-19. Across the study: Whether acute or convalescent, the COVID-19 samples came from the United States, Italy and Spain.

The J segment lost 4 bases and the V segment lost 7 bases, leaving 19 bases of the junction unmatched. Germline V lookup: CDR1 SNHLY, CDR2 FYNNEI. The CDR3 extends over 19 amino acids. Measured with immunoSEQ multiplex PCR; TCRdb has only the in-frame clones, and not every one. The sample has 300,000 to 500,000 clones; over 75% are singletons. The receptor was derived from a woman between 40 and 50 years old with acute COVID-19. The chain has TRBV2 and TRBJ2-3; TRBD2 matches at 11 bases. Sequencing was carried out using PBMCs or T cells enriched from blood (not recorded which). The DNA of the CDR3 is TGTGCCAGCATTAACCGGCGGGTAGCGGGGGGGCTCTCGGCAGATACGCAGTATTTT. Its protein product is CASINRRVAGGLSADTQYF.